This T cell receptor beta chain derives from a study of shared clonotypes between healthy human individuals. Findings and limits, study-wide: The expectation was that sequencing depth would affect clonotype sharing among donors. Clonotypes shared by all four donors outscored non-shared clonotypes in generation probability. Only blood was sampled; tissue repertoires likely differ.

V gave up 2 bases and J gave up 2 bases, with 12 bases separating them. Germline CDR1 SGHTA, CDR2 FQGTGA. The CDR3 consists of 15 residues. Using immunoSEQ multiplex PCR, the repertoire was profiled, and TCRdb retains in-frame clones only, with some absent. The repertoire holds 2.3 million or so clones, with over 85% as singletons. With regard to this clone: Its matching antigen is unknown.

The V gene is TRBV7-3, the J gene TRBJ1-1; D gene uncertain. The TCR was taken from a man aged 18 to 30 in good health. Some clones in this sample may be carry-over from other donors' samples. Source material: naive CD4+ T cells from PBMCs. Subset reported: CD45RA+ positively selected. CDR3 in DNA: TGTGCCAGCAGCTTACCCCAGCAAGTTAACACTGAAGCTTTCTTT. As protein: CASSLPQQVNTEAFF.